These 25 T cell receptor beta chains were sequenced from one sample in a study of regulatory T cells in long-lasting Graves disease. Arm-PCR of CDR3 regions and iRepertoire HTBI primers were used to build TCR beta libraries. MiXCR, run by TCRdb on the multiplex PCR reads, gives a single entry per CDR3 protein. The sample lists about 420,000 distinct CDR3 sequences; around 24% were seen once. Time point given: persistent/refractory GD, antithyroid drugs over 5 years with positive TRAb. PBMC-extracted RNA yielded the TCR library. Source: peripheral blood mononuclear cells (PBMCs), taken when the disease was refractory, from a patient treated with antithyroid drugs. These TCRs come from a female donor with Graves disease.

This clonotype showed up many times. The chain employs TRBV7-8 and TRBJ2-5; D perhaps matches TRBD1 (6 bases). The CDR3 loop spans 15 amino acids. V lost 4 bases and J 1 base, leaving 13 bases between the germline ends. Germline CDR1 SGHVS, CDR2 FQNEAQ. CDR3 loop: CASSSWTVSQETQYF. For the CDR3, the DNA is TGTGCCAGCAGCTCATGGACAGTTTCCCAAGAGACCCAGTACTTC.

In this sample, this clonotype turned up many times. The rearrangement links TRBV28 to TRBJ1-2; maybe TRBD1 (6 bases). V was clipped by 5 bases and J by 8 bases, with 21 bases between them. This CDR3 is 15 amino acids long. The germline V gene encodes CDR1 MDHEN and CDR2 SYDVKM. CDR3 sequence: CASSPGGRRGGGYTF. CDR3 DNA: TGTGCCAGCAGTCCCGGGGGCAGGCGTGGAGGAGGCTACACCTTC.

This clonotype was recorded at least ten times. V is TRBV5-5 and J is TRBJ2-5; D unclear. CDR1 and CDR2 (germline): SGHKS, YYEKEE (reference sequence). This CDR3 is built from 12 residues. V lost 4 bases to trimming and J lost 5 bases, with 9 bases between them. DNA for the CDR3: TGTGCCAGCAGCGACTCAGTGGAGACCCAGTACTTC. Protein product: CASSDSVETQYF.

The sample holds many counts of this clonotype. V gene TRBV6-1 combines with J gene TRBJ2-7; 10 bases are shared with TRBD2. The germline V gene encodes CDR1 MNHNS and CDR2 SASEGT. J was trimmed by 5 bases and V by 6 bases; bases with no gene match: 25. CDR3 length: 20 amino acids. As DNA, the CDR3 is TGTGCCAGCAGCGCAACGAGGAGGCGGGCTAGCGGGAGTAAAGGGGACGAGCAGTACTTC. As protein: CASSATRRRASGSKGDEQYF.

The V and J genes are TRBV14 and TRBJ1-2; 7 bases line up with TRBD1. There are 12 residues in the CDR3. Germline trimming cut 3 bases from V and 6 bases from J; bases unmatched to any gene: 1. Germline V gene sequence: CDR1 SGHDN, CDR2 FVKESK. DNA for the CDR3: TGTGCCAGCAGCCACGACAGGGATGGCTACACCTTC. Encoded protein: CASSHDRDGYTF.

This chain links TRBV11-2 with TRBJ2-3; 10 nucleotides line up with TRBD1. From germline, CDR1 is SGHAT and CDR2 FQNNGV. Germline trimming cut 4 bases from V and 3 bases from J; bases unmatched to any gene: 1. The CDR3 loop spans 14 amino acids. The CDR3 region has the DNA TGTGCCAGCAGCTGGGGACAGGGGACAGATACGCAGTATTTT. Translating it yields CASSWGQGTDTQYF.

A note on this clonotype: A much larger clonotype is one base distant, so this may be a read error. The chain couples TRBV28 to TRBJ1-2; D uncertain. The germline V gene has CDR1 MDHEN and CDR2 SYDVKM. CDR3 size: 12 residues. The CDR3 spells CASSLLDHGYAF. The CDR3 coding sequence is TGTGCCAGCAGTTTATTAGATCATGGCTACGCCTTC.

This clonotype was detected ten times or more. The genes are TRBV27 and TRBJ1-2; D unclear. This CDR3 comprises 13 residues. Germline CDR1 and CDR2: MNHEY and SMNVEV (reference sequence). V lost 5 bases to trimming and J lost 4 bases, with 11 bases between them. CDR3 DNA: TGTGCCAGCAGTCTGCACGTATCCTATGGCTACACCTTC. This codes for CASSLHVSYGYTF.

V is TRBV12-5 and J is TRBJ2-1, with 9 bases matching TRBD2. Germline V gene sequence: CDR1 LGHNT, CDR2 FRNRAP. Trimming cost V 0 bases and J 5 bases; bases outside gene matches: 17. The CDR3 has 20 amino acids. The CDR3 nucleotides read TGTGCTAGTGGTTTGGTACTAGGGGGCCTTAGCGGGAGCATCAACAATGAGCAGTTCTTC. Encoded protein: CASGLVLGGLSGSINNEQFF.

This clonotype has a count of ten or more. The V call is TRBV28, the J call TRBJ1-6; TRBD1 might be the D (6 bases). CDR3 length: 15 residues. Germline-derived CDR1 and CDR2 are MDHEN and SYDVKM. Trimming removed 7 bases at V and 6 bases at J, with 16 bases between. In nucleotides, the CDR3 is TGTGCCAGCATGAAACAGGGCGGGGGTAATTCACCCCTCCACTTT. This codes for CASMKQGGGNSPLHF. Complete variable domain (other parts from reference TRBV28 and TRBJ1-6): DVKVTQSSRYLVKRTGEKVFLECVQDMDHENMFWYRQDPGLGLRLIYFSYDVKMKEKGDIPEGYSVSREKKERFSLILESASTNQTSMYLCASMKQGGGNSPLHFGNGTRLTVT.

The J gene is TRBJ1-1, the V gene TRBV6-2 or TRBV6-3; 7 positions match TRBD1. J was trimmed by 0 bases and V by 6 bases; bases with no gene match: 16. The CDR3 totals 18 residues. The germline CDR1 and CDR2 sequences are MNHEY and SVGEGT. The CDR3 sequence is CASSLFLRLRGMNTEAFF. CDR3 nucleotides: TGTGCCAGCAGCTTATTCCTTCGCCTCAGGGGGATGAACACTGAAGCTTTCTTT.

This sequence joins TRBV5-1 and TRBJ2-7; 9 bases are shared with TRBD1. Germline V gene lookup returns CDR1 SGHRS and CDR2 YFSETQ. V lost 5 bases to trimming and J lost 6 bases; unmatched junction nucleotides: 15. There are 16 residues in the CDR3. The CDR3 coding sequence is TGCGCCAGCAGGGGACAGGGAACAATCGAGGGCGCCGAGCAGTACTTC. Its protein is CASRGQGTIEGAEQYF.

The rearrangement joins TRBV28 to TRBJ2-3; weak D call: TRBD1 (6 bases). Trimming left V 8 bases short and J 2 bases short, with 17 bases between. The CDR3 sequence is 15 residues long. The germline V gene encodes CDR1 MDHEN and CDR2 SYDVKM. CDR3 in amino acids: CASEEGGYVTDTQYF. CDR3 DNA: TGTGCCAGCGAGGAAGGGGGTTACGTCACAGATACGCAGTATTTT.

With regard to this clonotype: This likely reflects a read error, since a far larger clone is one base away. V and J are TRBV15 and TRBJ1-2, with 7 bases fitting TRBD1. Germline V CDR1 and CDR2: LNHNV, YYDKDF (reference sequence). This CDR3 comprises 14 residues. The junction had 12 bases not matched to a gene; V was cut back by 10 bases and J by 4 bases. CDR3 protein: CASSGGGRIYGYTF. The CDR3 DNA reads TGTGCCAGCAGTGGAGGGGGCAGGATCTATGGCTACACCTTC.

This clonotype was observed at least ten times. This chain uses TRBV28 with TRBJ2-7; D is uncertain. The V gene lost 3 bases and the J gene lost 5 bases, with 17 bases spanning the gap. Germline V gene lookup returns CDR1 MDHEN and CDR2 SYDVKM. The CDR3 runs to 15 residues. The CDR3 loop reads CASSFLVGSMDEQYF. The CDR3 coding sequence is TGTGCCAGCAGTTTCTTAGTGGGGTCGATGGACGAGCAGTACTTC.

This clonotype came up many times. The chain combines TRBV7-9 with TRBJ2-5; D gene unclear. The CDR3 is made up of 12 amino acids. Germline V lookup: CDR1 SEHNR, CDR2 FQNEAQ (reference sequence). Trimming took 4 bases from V and 7 from J, leaving 10 bases between them. CDR3 bases: TGTGCCAGCAGCTCGACCCCGGGGACCCAGTACTTC. The encoded protein is CASSSTPGTQYF.

A few counts support this clonotype. The gene calls are TRBV2 and TRBJ1-6, with unresolved D. The CDR3 sequence is 14 residues long. V was shortened by 7 bases and J by 4 bases, with 11 bases between the two germline ends. Germline V gene sequence: CDR1 SNHLY, CDR2 FYNNEI. In DNA form, the CDR3 reads TGTGCCAGCATGACACGGTCTTATAATTCACCCCTCCACTTT. Encoded protein: CASMTRSYNSPLHF.

This clonotype appeared many times. The V gene is TRBV12-3 or TRBV12-4, the J gene TRBJ1-2; 8 nucleotides match TRBD1. This CDR3 is 13 amino acids long. J lost 3 bases, V lost 4 bases, and 1 base had no gene match. CDR3 nucleotide sequence: TGTGCCAGCAGTTCGGACAGGGACTATGGCTACACCTTC. Its protein product is CASSSDRDYGYTF.

This chain joins TRBV20-1 and TRBJ1-1; TRBD1 agrees at 9 bases. Looked up from germline, CDR1 is DFQATT and CDR2 is SNEGSKA (reference sequence). The CDR3 has 13 amino acids. J was trimmed by 7 bases and V by 6 bases; bases with no gene match: 9. CDR3 in amino acids: CSAPKDRGLEAFF. CDR3 sequence (DNA): TGCAGTGCCCCGAAGGACAGGGGTCTTGAAGCTTTCTTT.

This sequence joins TRBV4-3 and TRBJ2-2; D gene ambiguous. Germline lookup yields CDR1 LGHNA and CDR2 YSLEER. Trimming pared 0 bases from V and 5 bases from J, leaving 10 bases between. The CDR3 has 15 amino acids. CDR3 amino acids: CASSQESVITGELFF. The CDR3 DNA is TGCGCCAGCAGCCAAGAATCCGTAATTACCGGGGAGCTGTTTTTT.

There are a few counts of this clonotype. V gene TRBV19 combines with J gene TRBJ1-6; D is unresolved. The germline CDR1 and CDR2 sequences are LNHDA and SQIVND (reference sequence). The V end lost 0 bases, the J end lost 4 bases, and 7 bases lay between the germline ends. The CDR3 consists of 15 residues. As DNA, the CDR3 is TGTGCCAGTAGTATAGAGACTGGATATAATTCACCCCTCCACTTT. Protein sequence: CASSIETGYNSPLHF.

The chain employs TRBV15 and TRBJ2-7; 9 nucleotides match TRBD2. J was trimmed by 0 bases and V by 1 base; bases with no gene match: 10. The CDR3 covers 18 residues. CDR1 and CDR2 (germline): LNHNV, YYDKDF (reference sequence). The CDR3 here is CATSRVAGGPRSSYEQYF. The CDR3 DNA reads TGTGCCACCAGCAGAGTGGCGGGAGGGCCTAGGAGCTCCTACGAGCAGTACTTC.

The V and J genes are TRBV19 and TRBJ1-4; weak D call: TRBD1 (5 bases). This CDR3 has 15 residues. Trimming cost V 5 bases and J 7 bases, with 17 bases left between them. Germline V gene lookup returns CDR1 LNHDA and CDR2 SQIVND (reference sequence). The CDR3: CASSPPRGRAEKLFF. Written as DNA, the CDR3 is TGTGCCAGTAGTCCGCCTCGGGGCAGGGCTGAAAAACTGTTTTTT.

J is TRBJ2-3 and V is TRBV11-2; weak D call: TRBD2 (7 bases). Trimming cost V 6 bases and J 2 bases, with 21 bases left between them. The CDR3 totals 17 residues. Germline V gene data show CDR1 as SGHAT and CDR2 as FQNNGV. CDR3 protein: CASRARGATLFTDTQYF. The CDR3 region has the DNA TGTGCCAGCAGGGCTCGGGGGGCAACCCTTTTCACAGATACGCAGTATTTT.

This clonotype has more than one count but fewer than ten. The gene calls are TRBV7-8 and TRBJ2-4, with TRBD2 matching 11 bases. The CDR3 loop spans 18 amino acids. Germline-derived CDR1 and CDR2 are SGHVS and FQNEAQ. After removal of 8 bases from V and 0 bases from J, the junction contained 12 bases not matched to a gene. The chain's CDR3 is CASSEGLAVLRAKNIQYF. The CDR3 DNA is TGTGCCAGCTCCGAGGGACTAGCGGTTCTCCGAGCCAAAAACATTCAGTACTTC.